The TCR beta chain described here comes from a study of T cell responses to AZD1222 COVID-19 vaccine. Looked up from germline, CDR1 is SQVTM and CDR2 is ANQGSEA. The CDR3 has 12 residues. Findings and limits, study-wide: The peak T cell response came first, and repertoires were sampled only after it.

A note on this clone: Its antigen is not identified.

Sequencing used immunoSEQ multiplex PCR; TCRdb keeps in-frame clones, though not all of them. The sample lists some 120,000 clones, 75% to 95% occurring once. The starting material was peripheral blood, obtained on day 0 of AZD1222 vaccination. The clonotype comes from an adult in good health. The J gene is TRBJ1-2, the V gene TRBV29-1; TRBD1 is a possible D gene (5 bases). The CDR3 protein is CTTEGWDYGYTF. CDR3 bases: TGCACCACCGAGGGGTGGGACTATGGCTACACCTTC. Full variable domain (rest looked up from reference TRBV29-1 and TRBJ1-2): SAVISQKPSRDICQRGTSLTIQCQVDSQVTMMFWYRQQPGQSLTLIATANQGSEATYESGFVIDKFPISRPNLTFSTLTVSNMSPEDSSIYLCTTEGWDYGYTFGSGTRLTVV.